Listed below are T cell receptor beta chains from one sample, sequenced in a study of OX40 agonist ivuxolimab in advanced cancers. Clones were sequenced by immunoSEQ multiplex PCR, and TCRdb holds only the in-frame ones, with some missing. The sample lists approximately 79,000 clones; 70% to 90% were seen once. The sample was CD4+ or CD8+ T cells sorted from blood, taken in a trial of the OX40 agonist ivuxolimab. The source is an adult with an advanced solid tumor such as melanoma, head and neck, liver or kidney cancer. The CDR3 runs from the conserved cysteine through the conserved F or W. The D gene is left open where the match is weak. Not every row has a clone size; where given, it reads once, few, many or a size class.

TRBV7-8	-	TRBJ1-5	TRBD1	CASSLEATGIQPQHF	TGTGCCAGCAGCTTAGAAGCGACAGGGATTCAGCCCCAGCATTTT
TRBV7-9	once	TRBJ2-1	TRBD2	CASSSVGSGLPYNEQFF	TGTGCCAGCAGCTCTGTGGGATCGGGACTACCATACAATGAGCAGTTCTTC
TRBV6-1	-	TRBJ1-6	-	CASKTSYNSPLHF	TGTGCCAGCAAAACCTCCTATAATTCACCCCTCCACTTT
TRBV27	-	TRBJ2-7	-	CASSLYSAYEQYF	TGTGCCAGCAGTTTATATAGTGCCTACGAGCAGTACTTC
TRBV29-1	-	TRBJ1-1	TRBD1	CSVDAGTGGPEAFF	TGCAGCGTTGACGCAGGGACAGGGGGCCCTGAAGCTTTCTTT
TRBV5-6	-	TRBJ2-7	TRBD1	CASSFRTGIHEQYF	TGTGCCAGCAGCTTCCGGACAGGGATCCACGAGCAGTACTTC
TRBV25-1	-	TRBJ1-2	-	CASSERSKGFGGYTF	TGTGCCAGCAGTGAAAGATCCAAGGGGTTCGGTGGCTACACCTTC
TRBV18	few	TRBJ2-7	-	CASSPGRSYEQYF	TGTGCCAGCTCACCGGGACGGAGCTACGAGCAGTACTTC
TRBV30	-	TRBJ1-2	TRBD1	CAWSANRGGGYTF	TGTGCCTGGAGTGCTAACAGGGGAGGGGGCTACACCTTC
TRBV4-3	once	TRBJ2-1	-	CASSPRRRNEQFF	TGCGCCAGCAGCCCCCGACGGCGGAATGAGCAGTTCTTC
TRBV6-1	-	TRBJ2-2	TRBD1	CASSGQGFTGELFF	TGTGCCAGCAGTGGACAGGGTTTCACCGGGGAGCTGTTTTTT
TRBV19	once	TRBJ1-4	-	CASSSGTVDEKLFF	TGTGCCAGTAGTTCCGGGACGGTTGATGAAAAACTGTTTTTT
TRBV6-1	-	TRBJ2-3	TRBD2	CASSEGYGRDTITDTQYF	TGTGCCAGCAGTGAAGGGTACGGGAGGGATACCATCACAGATACGCAGTATTTT
TRBV6-6	-	TRBJ1-2	-	CASSYSSGGYGYTF	TGTGCCAGCAGTTACTCGAGTGGGGGCTATGGCTACACCTTC
TRBV7-9	-	TRBJ1-3	-	CASSQDPLGRSGNTIYF	TGTGCCAGCAGCCAAGATCCCCTTGGGCGCTCTGGAAACACCATATATTTT
TRBV9	once	TRBJ2-6	TRBD1	CASSAWDRGLSGANVLTF	TGTGCCAGCAGCGCCTGGGACAGGGGGCTCTCTGGGGCCAACGTCCTGACTTTC
TRBV7-8	-	TRBJ2-1	-	CASSLPWPGANNEQFF	TGTGCCAGCAGCTTACCGTGGCCAGGGGCTAACAATGAGCAGTTCTTC
TRBV29-1	-	TRBJ2-5	TRBD1	CSVAGAGGQETQYF	TGCAGCGTTGCCGGGGCAGGGGGACAAGAGACCCAGTACTTC
TRBV6-5	-	TRBJ1-3	-	CASSYQTGKGNTIYF	TGTGCCAGCAGTTACCAGACAGGAAAAGGAAACACCATATATTTT
TRBV27	-	TRBJ1-5	-	CASSLWSGNQPQHF	TGTGCCAGCAGCTTATGGTCGGGGAATCAGCCCCAGCATTTT
TRBV10-3	-	TRBJ1-1	-	CAISEPTGLGNTEAFF	TGTGCCATCAGTGAGCCGACAGGTTTAGGGAACACTGAAGCTTTCTTT
TRBV18	-	TRBJ1-1	-	CASSPQQGNTEAFF	TGTGCCAGCTCACCTCAACAGGGTAACACTGAAGCTTTCTTT
TRBV6-1	once	TRBJ2-1	-	CASRPGVSYNEQFF	TGTGCCAGCAGACCGGGAGTTTCCTACAATGAGCAGTTCTTC
TRBV5-6	-	TRBJ1-5	TRBD1	CASSLWTGKNQPQHF	TGTGCCAGCAGCTTGTGGACAGGGAAGAATCAGCCCCAGCATTTT
TRBV6-5	-	TRBJ1-3	TRBD1	CASSSGGPGNTIYF	TGTGCCAGCAGTTCAGGGGGCCCTGGAAACACCATATATTTT
TRBV5-1	-	TRBJ1-2	TRBD1	CASSQTGWEGYTF	TGCGCCAGCAGCCAGACAGGGTGGGAGGGCTACACCTTC
TRBV2	-	TRBJ1-4	TRBD1	CASSPGQGPTEKLFF	TGTGCCAGCAGCCCCGGACAGGGGCCTACTGAAAAACTGTTTTTT
TRBV30	once	TRBJ2-3	TRBD1	CAWQLTGAGDTQYF	TGTGCCTGGCAACTCACAGGGGCGGGAGATACGCAGTATTTT
TRBV2	-	TRBJ1-5	-	CASSEQTANQPQHF	TGTGCCAGCAGTGAACAGACGGCGAATCAGCCCCAGCATTTT
TRBV19	few	TRBJ1-2	TRBD1	CATTDRANYGYTF	TGTGCCACCACGGACAGGGCTAACTATGGCTACACCTTC
TRBV5-8	-	TRBJ2-4	TRBD2	CASSLSASGINIQYF	TGTGCCAGCAGCTTGTCTGCTAGCGGGATAAACATTCAGTACTTC
TRBV5-1	once	TRBJ2-7	-	CASTPDRAYEQYF	TGCGCCAGCACCCCGGACAGAGCCTACGAGCAGTACTTC
TRBV2	-	TRBJ2-5	-	CASSAWGPPETQYF	TGTGCCAGCAGTGCGTGGGGGCCTCCGGAGACCCAGTACTTC
TRBV19	-	TRBJ1-1	TRBD1	CASIRTGRRTEAFF	TGTGCCAGTATCCGGACAGGGAGGCGGACTGAAGCTTTCTTT
TRBV7-2	-	TRBJ1-3	-	CASSLGSSGNTIYF	TGTGCCAGCAGCTTAGGGAGCTCTGGAAACACCATATATTTT
TRBV19	-	TRBJ1-4	TRBD1	CASSKGAATNENEKLFF	TGTGCCAGTAGTAAGGGGGCGGCGACGAACGAAAATGAAAAACTGTTTTTT
TRBV4-1	-	TRBJ1-2	-	CASSPRGEGSAANYGYTF	TGCGCCAGCAGCCCCCGTGGGGAGGGGAGTGCGGCTAACTATGGCTACACCTTC
TRBV15	-	TRBJ2-7	-	CATSRDTQRREQYF	TGTGCCACCAGCAGAGATACTCAACGTAGAGAGCAGTACTTC
TRBV11-2	-	TRBJ1-6	-	CASSLERSPLHF	TGTGCCAGCAGCTTAGAGCGATCACCCCTCCACTTT
TRBV6-1	-	TRBJ1-1	-	CASRADLNTEAFF	TGTGCCAGCAGAGCAGACCTGAACACTGAAGCTTTCTTT
TRBV4-2	-	TRBJ1-4	-	CASSQVDATNEKLFF	TGTGCCAGCAGCCAAGTTGACGCAACTAATGAAAAACTGTTTTTT
TRBV7-9	few	TRBJ2-1	TRBD2	CASSSSGGAYNEQFF	TGTGCCAGCAGCTCCAGCGGGGGGGCATACAATGAGCAGTTCTTC
TRBV9	once	TRBJ2-7	TRBD2	CASSAASGGAAQYF	TGTGCCAGCAGCGCCGCTAGCGGGGGGGCCGCGCAGTACTTC
TRBV5-4	-	TRBJ2-5	TRBD1	CASSVDRDKTQYF	TGTGCCAGCAGCGTGGACAGGGACAAGACCCAGTACTTC
TRBV5-1	few	TRBJ2-7	-	CASSWKSQGLEQYF	TGCGCCAGCAGCTGGAAAAGTCAAGGGCTCGAGCAGTACTTC